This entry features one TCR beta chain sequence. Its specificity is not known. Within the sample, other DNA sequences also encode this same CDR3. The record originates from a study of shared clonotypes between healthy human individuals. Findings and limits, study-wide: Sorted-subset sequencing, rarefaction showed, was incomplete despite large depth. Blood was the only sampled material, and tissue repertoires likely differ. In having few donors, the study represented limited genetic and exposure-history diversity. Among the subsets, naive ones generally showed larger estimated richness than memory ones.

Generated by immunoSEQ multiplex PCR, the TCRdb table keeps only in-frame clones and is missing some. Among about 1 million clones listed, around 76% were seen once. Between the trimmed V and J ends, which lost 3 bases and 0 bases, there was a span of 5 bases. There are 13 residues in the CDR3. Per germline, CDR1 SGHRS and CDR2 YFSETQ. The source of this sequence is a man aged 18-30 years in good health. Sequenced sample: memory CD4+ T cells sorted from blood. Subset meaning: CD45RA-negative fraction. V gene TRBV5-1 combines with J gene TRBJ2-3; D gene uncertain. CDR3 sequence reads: CASSYSSTDTQYF. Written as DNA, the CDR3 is TGCGCCAGCAGCTACTCTAGCACAGATACGCAGTATTTT.